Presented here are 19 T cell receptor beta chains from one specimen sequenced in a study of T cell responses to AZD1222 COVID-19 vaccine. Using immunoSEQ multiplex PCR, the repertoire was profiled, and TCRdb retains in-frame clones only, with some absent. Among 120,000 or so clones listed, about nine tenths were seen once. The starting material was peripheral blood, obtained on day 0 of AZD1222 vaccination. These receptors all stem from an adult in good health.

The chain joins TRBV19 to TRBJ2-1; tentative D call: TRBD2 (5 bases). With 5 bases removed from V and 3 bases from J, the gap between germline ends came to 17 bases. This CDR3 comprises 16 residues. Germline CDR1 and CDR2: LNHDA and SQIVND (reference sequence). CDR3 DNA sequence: TGTGCCAGTAGTCCCATCCGGGATAAGAACTACAATGAGCAGTTCTTC. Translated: CASSPIRDKNYNEQFF.

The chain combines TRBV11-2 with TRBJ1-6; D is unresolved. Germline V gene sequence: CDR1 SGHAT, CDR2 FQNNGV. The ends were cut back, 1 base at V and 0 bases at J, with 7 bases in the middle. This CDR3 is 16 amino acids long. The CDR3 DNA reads TGTGCCAGCAGCTTAGGGCTTAGCTCCTATAATTCACCCCTCCACTTT. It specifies CASSLGLSSYNSPLHF. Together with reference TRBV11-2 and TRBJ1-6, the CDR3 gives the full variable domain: EAGVAQSPRYKIIEKRQSVAFWCNPISGHATLYWYQQILGQGPKLLIQFQNNGVVDDSQLPKDRFSAERLKGVDSTLKIQPAKLEDSAVYLCASSLGLSSYNSPLHFGNGTRLTVT.

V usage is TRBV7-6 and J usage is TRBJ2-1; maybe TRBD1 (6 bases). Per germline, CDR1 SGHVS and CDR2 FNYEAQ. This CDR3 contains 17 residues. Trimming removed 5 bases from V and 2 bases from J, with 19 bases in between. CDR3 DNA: TGTGCCAGCAGCGAGATCCAGGGGCCTGTAACCTACAATGAGCAGTTCTTC. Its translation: CASSEIQGPVTYNEQFF.

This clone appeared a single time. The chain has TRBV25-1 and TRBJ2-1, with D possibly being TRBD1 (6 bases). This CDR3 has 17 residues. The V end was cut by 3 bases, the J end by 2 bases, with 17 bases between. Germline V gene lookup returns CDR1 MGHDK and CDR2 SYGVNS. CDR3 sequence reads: CASSESSQGIAYNEQFF. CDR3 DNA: TGTGCCAGCAGTGAGAGCTCCCAGGGGATAGCCTACAATGAGCAGTTCTTC.

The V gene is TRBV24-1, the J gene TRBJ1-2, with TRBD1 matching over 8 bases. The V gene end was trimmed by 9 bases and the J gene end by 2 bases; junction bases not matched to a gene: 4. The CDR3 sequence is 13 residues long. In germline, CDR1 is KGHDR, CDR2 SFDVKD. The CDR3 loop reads CATQGAGNYGYTF. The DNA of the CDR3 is TGTGCCACCCAGGGGGCAGGAAACTATGGCTACACCTTC.

The CDR3 region is CASSTGQLNSNQPQHF. The CDR3 bases are TGCGCCAGCAGCACTGGACAGCTGAATAGCAATCAGCCCCAGCATTTT. The rearrangement links TRBV5-1 to TRBJ1-5, with D perhaps matching TRBD1 (6 bases). V gave up 4 bases and J gave up 0 bases, with 14 bases separating them. The germline V gene has CDR1 SGHRS and CDR2 YFSETQ. The CDR3 totals 16 residues.

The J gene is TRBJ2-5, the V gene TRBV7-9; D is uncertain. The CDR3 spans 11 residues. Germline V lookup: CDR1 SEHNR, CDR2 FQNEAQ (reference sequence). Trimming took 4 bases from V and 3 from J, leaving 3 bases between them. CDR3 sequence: CASSSEETQYF. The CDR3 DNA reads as TGTGCCAGCAGCTCCGAAGAGACCCAGTACTTC. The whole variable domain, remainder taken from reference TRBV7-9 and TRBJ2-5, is DTGVSQNPRHKITKRGQNVTFRCDPISEHNRLYWYRQTLGQGPEFLTYFQNEAQLEKSRLLSDRFSAERPKGSFSTLEIQRTEQGDSAMYLCASSSEETQYFGPGTRLLVL.

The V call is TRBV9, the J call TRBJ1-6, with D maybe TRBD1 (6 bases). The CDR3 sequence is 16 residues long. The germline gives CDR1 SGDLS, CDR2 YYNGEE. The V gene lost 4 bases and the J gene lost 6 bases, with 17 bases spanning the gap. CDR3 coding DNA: TGTGCCAGCAGCTTAGGACAGCGAGGGGGTAATTCACCCCTCCACTTT. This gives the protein CASSLGQRGGNSPLHF.

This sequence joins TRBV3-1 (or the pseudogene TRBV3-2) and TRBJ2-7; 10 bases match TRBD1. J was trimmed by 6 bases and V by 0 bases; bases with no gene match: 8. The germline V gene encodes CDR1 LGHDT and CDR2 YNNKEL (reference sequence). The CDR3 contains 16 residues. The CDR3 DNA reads TGTGCCAGCAGCCAAGACGGACAGGGGGGTTGGGTCGAGCAGTACTTC. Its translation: CASSQDGQGGWVEQYF.

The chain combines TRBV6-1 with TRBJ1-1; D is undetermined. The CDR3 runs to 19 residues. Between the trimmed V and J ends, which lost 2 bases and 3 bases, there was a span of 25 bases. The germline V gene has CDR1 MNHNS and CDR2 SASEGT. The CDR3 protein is CASSEFRWDSQTRYTEAFF. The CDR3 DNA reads TGTGCCAGCAGTGAATTTCGGTGGGATTCTCAGACCCGATACACTGAAGCTTTCTTT.

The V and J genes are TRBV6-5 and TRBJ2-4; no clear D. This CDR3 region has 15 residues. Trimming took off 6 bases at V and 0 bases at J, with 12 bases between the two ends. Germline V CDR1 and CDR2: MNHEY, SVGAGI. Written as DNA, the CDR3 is TGTGCCAGCAGCTCCGACATCCTAGCCAAAAACATTCAGTACTTC. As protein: CASSSDILAKNIQYF.

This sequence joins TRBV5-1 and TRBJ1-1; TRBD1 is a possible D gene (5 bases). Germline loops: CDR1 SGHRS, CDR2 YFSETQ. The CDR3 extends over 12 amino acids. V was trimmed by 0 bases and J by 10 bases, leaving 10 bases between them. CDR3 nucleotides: TGCGCCAGCAGCTTGGAGGGGCTGGGAGCTTTCTTT. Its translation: CASSLEGLGAFF.

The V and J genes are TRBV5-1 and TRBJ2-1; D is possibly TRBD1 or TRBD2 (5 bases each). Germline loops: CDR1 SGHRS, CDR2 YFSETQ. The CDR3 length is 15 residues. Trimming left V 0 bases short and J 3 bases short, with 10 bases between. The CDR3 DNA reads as TGCGCCAGCAGCTTGGCCGGGACCGACTACAATGAGCAGTTCTTC. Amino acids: CASSLAGTDYNEQFF. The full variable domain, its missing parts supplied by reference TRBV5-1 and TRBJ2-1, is KAGVTQTPRYLIKTRGQQVTLSCSPISGHRSVSWYQQTPGQGLQFLFEYFSETQRNKGNFPGRFSGRQFSNSRSEMNVSTLELGDSALYLCASSLAGTDYNEQFFGPGTRLTVL.

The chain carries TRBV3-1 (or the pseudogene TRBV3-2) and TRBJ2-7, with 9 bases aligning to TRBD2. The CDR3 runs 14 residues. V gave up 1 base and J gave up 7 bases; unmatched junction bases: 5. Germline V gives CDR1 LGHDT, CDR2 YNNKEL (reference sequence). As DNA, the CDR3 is TGTGCCAGCAGCCAAGGCGGGGGGGCCCGGGAGCAGTACTTC. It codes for CASSQGGGAREQYF.

This chain's CDR3 is CASGRLAGIQETQYF. CDR3 coding DNA: TGTGCCAGCGGGAGACTAGCGGGGATCCAAGAGACCCAGTACTTC. V is TRBV3-1 (or the pseudogene TRBV3-2) and J is TRBJ2-5, with 11 bases identical to TRBD2. In germline, CDR1 is LGHDT, CDR2 YNNKEL (reference sequence). Germline trimming cut 8 bases from V and 1 base from J; bases unmatched to any gene: 6. This CDR3 has 15 residues.

The CDR3 spells CATSGDRVRDTQYF. In nucleotides, the CDR3 is TGTGCCACCAGTGGGGACAGGGTACGGGATACGCAGTATTTT. The genes are TRBV24-1 and TRBJ2-3; TRBD1 matches at 9 bases. The CDR3 is made up of 14 amino acids. Germline CDR1 reads KGHDR; CDR2 reads SFDVKD. V dropped 5 bases and J dropped 6; count of bases not matched to a gene: 5.

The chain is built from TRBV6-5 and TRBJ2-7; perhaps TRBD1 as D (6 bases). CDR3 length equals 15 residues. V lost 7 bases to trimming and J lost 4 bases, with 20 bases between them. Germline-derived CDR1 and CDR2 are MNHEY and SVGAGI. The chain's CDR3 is CASTMRQAGSYEQYF. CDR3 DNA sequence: TGTGCCAGCACCATGAGACAGGCTGGGTCATACGAGCAGTACTTC.

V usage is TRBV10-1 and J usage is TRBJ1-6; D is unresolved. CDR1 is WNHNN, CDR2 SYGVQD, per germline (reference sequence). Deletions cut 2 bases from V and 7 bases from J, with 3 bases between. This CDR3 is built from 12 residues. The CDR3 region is CASSENNSPLHF. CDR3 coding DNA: TGCGCCAGCAGTGAGAACAATTCACCCCTCCACTTT.

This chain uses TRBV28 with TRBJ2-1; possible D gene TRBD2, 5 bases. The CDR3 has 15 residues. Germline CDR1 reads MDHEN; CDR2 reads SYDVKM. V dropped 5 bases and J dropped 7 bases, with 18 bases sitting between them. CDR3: CASSPSGFSNNEQFF. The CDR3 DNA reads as TGTGCCAGCAGTCCCTCGGGGTTTTCCAATAATGAGCAGTTCTTC.